This T cell receptor beta chain was obtained from a study of T cells in Graves' hyperthyroidism and ophthalmopathy. Overall study: Before any treatment, at initial diagnosis, peripheral blood was collected.

Among the patients, aged 18 to 65, hyperthyroidism was newly diagnosed and had lasted under 2 months. Orbital computed tomography, thyroid ultrasound, serum thyroxine and TRAb, and clinical symptoms together informed the diagnoses. General observations from the study: Among clonotypes expanded in thyroid above 0.001, most were also found in blood.

This clonotype was seen many times. Its antigen remains unknown. Researchers amplified the TCR beta CDR3 regions from RNA transcripts. An initial round of RT-PCR targeting the TCR CDR3 relied on the HTBI primer set. One entry per CDR3 protein, called by TCRdb with MiXCR from the multiplex PCR reads. The sample lists roughly 720,000 distinct CDR3 sequences, approximately 15% occurring once. Losses at the gene ends were 1 base for V and 1 base for J; bases not matched to a gene: 9. The CDR3 covers 19 residues. Germline lookup yields CDR1 LNHDA and CDR2 SQIVND (reference sequence). The sequenced material came from blood. The sequence was collected from a man aged 45-65 years with Graves' hyperthyroidism. The rearrangement uses TRBV19 and TRBJ2-2; 10 bases map to TRBD2. CDR3 coding DNA: TGTGCCAGTAGTATAGGAGGGCTAGCGGGAGCCTTGAACACCGGGGAGCTGTTTTTT. It specifies CASSIGGLAGALNTGELFF.